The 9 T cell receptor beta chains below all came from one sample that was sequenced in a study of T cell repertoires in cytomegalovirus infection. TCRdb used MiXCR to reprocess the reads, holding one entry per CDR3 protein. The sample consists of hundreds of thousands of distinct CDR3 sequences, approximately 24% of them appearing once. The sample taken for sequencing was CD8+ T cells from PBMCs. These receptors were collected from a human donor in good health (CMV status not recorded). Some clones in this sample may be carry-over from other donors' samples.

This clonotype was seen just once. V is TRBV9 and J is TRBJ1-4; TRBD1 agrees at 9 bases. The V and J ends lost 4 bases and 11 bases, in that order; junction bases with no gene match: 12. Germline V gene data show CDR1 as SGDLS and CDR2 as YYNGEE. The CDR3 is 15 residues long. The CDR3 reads CASSSTGTGMEKLFF. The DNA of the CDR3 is TGTGCCAGCAGCTCTACCGGGACAGGGATGGAGAAACTGTTTTTT.

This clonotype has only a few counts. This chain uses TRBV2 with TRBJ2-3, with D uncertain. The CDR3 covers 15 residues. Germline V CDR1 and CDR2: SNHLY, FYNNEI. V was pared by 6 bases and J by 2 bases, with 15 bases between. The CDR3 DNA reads TGTGCCAGCAGCGGTTCTTCGGACGTCACAGATACGCAGTATTTT. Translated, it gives CASSGSSDVTDTQYF.

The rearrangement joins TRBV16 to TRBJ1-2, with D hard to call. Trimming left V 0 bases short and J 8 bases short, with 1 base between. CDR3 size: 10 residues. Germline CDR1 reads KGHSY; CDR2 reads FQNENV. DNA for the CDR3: TGTGCCAGCAGCCAATCCGGCTACACCTTC. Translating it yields CASSQSGYTF.

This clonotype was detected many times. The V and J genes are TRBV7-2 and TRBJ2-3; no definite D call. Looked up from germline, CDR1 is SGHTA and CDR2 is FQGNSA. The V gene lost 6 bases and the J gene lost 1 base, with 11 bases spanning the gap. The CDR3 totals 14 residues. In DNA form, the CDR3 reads TGTGCCAGCAGTATCCCGGCAGGCACAGATACGCAGTATTTT. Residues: CASSIPAGTDTQYF.

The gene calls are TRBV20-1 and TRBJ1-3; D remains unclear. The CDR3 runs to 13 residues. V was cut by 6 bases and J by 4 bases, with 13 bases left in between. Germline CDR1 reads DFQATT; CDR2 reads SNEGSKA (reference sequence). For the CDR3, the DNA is TGCAGTGCGAACGAGGCGCTGGGAAACACCATATATTTT. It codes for CSANEALGNTIYF.

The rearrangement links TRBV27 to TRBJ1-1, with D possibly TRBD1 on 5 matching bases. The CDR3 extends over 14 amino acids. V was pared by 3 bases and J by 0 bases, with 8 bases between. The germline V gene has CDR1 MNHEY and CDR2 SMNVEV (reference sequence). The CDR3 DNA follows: TGTGCCAGCAGTTTTCTAGGGGTGAACACTGAAGCTTTCTTT. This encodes CASSFLGVNTEAFF.

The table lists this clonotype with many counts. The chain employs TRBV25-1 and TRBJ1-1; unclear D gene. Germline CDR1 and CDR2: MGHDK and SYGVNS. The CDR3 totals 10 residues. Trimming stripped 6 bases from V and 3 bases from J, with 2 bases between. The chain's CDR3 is CASSDTEAFF. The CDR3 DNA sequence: TGTGCCAGCAGCGACACTGAAGCTTTCTTT.

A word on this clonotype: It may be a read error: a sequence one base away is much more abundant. This chain's CDR3 is CARLLGQVNQPQYF. In DNA form, the CDR3 reads TGTGCCAGACTACTAGGACAGGTCAATCAGCCCCAGTATTTT. The chain uses TRBV24-1 and TRBJ1-5, with 7 bases identical to TRBD1. The J call may be mistaken, given a closer DNA end match to TRBJ2-3. This CDR3 is 14 amino acids long. CDR1 and CDR2 (germline): KGHDR, SFDVKD.

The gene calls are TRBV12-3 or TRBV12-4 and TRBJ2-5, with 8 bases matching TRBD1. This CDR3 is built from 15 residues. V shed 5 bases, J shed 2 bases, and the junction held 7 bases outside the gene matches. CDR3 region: CASSARQGIQETQYF. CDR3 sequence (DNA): TGTGCCAGCAGTGCCCGACAGGGGATTCAAGAGACCCAGTACTTC.